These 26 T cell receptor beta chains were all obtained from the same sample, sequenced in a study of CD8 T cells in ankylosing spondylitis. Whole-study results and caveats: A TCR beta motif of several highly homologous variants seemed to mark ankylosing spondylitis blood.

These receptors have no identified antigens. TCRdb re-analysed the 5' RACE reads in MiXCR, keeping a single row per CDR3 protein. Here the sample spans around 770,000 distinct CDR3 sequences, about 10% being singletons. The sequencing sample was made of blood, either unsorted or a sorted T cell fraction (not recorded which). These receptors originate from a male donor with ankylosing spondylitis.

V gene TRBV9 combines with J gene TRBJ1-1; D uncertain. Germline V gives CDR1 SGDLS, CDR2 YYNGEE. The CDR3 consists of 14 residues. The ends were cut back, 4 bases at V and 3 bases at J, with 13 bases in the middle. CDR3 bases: TGTGCCAGCAGCCCCACTGGGCAACACACTGAAGCTTTCTTT. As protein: CASSPTGQHTEAFF.

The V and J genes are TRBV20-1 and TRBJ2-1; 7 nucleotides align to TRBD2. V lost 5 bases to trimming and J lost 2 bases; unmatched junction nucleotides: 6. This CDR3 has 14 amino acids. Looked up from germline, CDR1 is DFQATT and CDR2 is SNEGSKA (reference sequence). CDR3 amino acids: CSAFPGLPYNEQFF. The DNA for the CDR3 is TGCAGTGCTTTCCCGGGACTACCCTACAATGAGCAGTTCTTC.

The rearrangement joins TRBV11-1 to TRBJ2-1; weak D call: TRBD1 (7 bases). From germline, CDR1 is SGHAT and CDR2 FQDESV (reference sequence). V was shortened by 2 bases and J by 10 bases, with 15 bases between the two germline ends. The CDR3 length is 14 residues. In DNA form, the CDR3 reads TGTGCCAGCAGCTTAACCGCCCAGGGGGGCGAGCAGTTCTTC. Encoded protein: CASSLTAQGGEQFF.

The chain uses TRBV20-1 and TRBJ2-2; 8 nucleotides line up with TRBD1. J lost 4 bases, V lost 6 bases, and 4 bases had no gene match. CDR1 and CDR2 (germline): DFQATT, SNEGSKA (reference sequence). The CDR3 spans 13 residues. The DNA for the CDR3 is TGCAGTGCCTGGGACAGGAGCACCGGGGAGCTGTTTTTT. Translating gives CSAWDRSTGELFF.

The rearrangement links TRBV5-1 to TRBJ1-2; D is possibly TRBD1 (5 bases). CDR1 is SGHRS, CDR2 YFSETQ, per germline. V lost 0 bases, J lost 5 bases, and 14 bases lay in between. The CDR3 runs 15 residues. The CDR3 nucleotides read TGCGCCAGCAGCTTGGCTCAGGGTGAGGTTTATGGCTACACCTTC. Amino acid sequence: CASSLAQGEVYGYTF.

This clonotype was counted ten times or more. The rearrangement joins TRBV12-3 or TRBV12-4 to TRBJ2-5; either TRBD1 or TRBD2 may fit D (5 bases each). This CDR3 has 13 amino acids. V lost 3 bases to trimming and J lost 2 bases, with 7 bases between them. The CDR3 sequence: CASSFWGQETQYF. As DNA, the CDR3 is TGTGCCAGCAGTTTTTGGGGGCAAGAGACCCAGTACTTC.

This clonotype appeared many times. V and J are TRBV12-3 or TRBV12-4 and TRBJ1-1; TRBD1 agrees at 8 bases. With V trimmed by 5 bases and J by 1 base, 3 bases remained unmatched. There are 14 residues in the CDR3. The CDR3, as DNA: TGTGCCAGCAGTGCCGGACAGGGGAACACTGAAGCTTTCTTT. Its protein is CASSAGQGNTEAFF.

The CDR3 is CASSQDSQGQSNEKLFF. For the CDR3, the DNA is TGTGCCAGCAGCCAAGACAGCCAGGGACAGTCTAATGAAAAACTGTTTTTT. V and J are TRBV4-2 and TRBJ1-4; 7 bases are a match to TRBD1. V lost 0 bases to trimming and J lost 3 bases; unmatched junction nucleotides: 7. This CDR3 contains 17 residues. Germline CDR1 and CDR2: LGHNA and YNFKEQ.

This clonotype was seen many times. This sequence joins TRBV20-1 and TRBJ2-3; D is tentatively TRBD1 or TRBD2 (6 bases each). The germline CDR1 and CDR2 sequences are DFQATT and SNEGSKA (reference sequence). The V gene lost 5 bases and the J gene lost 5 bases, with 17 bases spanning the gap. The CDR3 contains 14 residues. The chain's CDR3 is CSALLGGAEDTQYF. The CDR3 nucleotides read TGCAGTGCTCTATTGGGGGGCGCGGAAGATACGCAGTATTTT.

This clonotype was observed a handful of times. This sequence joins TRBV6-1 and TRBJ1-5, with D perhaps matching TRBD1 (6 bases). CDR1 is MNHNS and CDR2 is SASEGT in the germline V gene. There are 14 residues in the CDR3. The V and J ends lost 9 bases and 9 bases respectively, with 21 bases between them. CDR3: CASGEAGARTPQHF. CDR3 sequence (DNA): TGTGCCAGTGGGGAAGCAGGGGCGCGGACGCCCCAGCATTTT.

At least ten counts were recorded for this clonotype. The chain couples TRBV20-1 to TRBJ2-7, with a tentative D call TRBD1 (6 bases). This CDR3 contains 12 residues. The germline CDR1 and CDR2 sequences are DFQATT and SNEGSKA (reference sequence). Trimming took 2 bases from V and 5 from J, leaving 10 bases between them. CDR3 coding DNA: TGCAGTGCTAGAAAACGACAGGACGAGCAGTACTTC. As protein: CSARKRQDEQYF.

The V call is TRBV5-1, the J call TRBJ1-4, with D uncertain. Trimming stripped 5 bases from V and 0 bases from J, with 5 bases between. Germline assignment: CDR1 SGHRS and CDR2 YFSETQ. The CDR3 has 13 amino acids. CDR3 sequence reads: CASRAATNEKLFF. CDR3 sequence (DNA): TGCGCCAGCAGGGCCGCAACTAATGAAAAACTGTTTTTT.

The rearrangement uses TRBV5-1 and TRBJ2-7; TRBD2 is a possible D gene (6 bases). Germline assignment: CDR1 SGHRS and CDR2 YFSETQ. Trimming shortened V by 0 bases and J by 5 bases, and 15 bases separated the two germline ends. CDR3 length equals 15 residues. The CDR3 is CASSLAVGGTDEQYF. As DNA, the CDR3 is TGCGCCAGCAGCTTGGCAGTGGGCGGGACGGACGAGCAGTACTTC.

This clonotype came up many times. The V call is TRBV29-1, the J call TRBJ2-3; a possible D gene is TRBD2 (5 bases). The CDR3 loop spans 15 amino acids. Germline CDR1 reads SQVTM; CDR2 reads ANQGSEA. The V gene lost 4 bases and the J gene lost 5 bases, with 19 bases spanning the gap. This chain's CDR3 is CSVGSSRDGIDTQYF. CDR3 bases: TGCAGCGTTGGCTCCTCCAGAGACGGGATAGATACGCAGTATTTT.

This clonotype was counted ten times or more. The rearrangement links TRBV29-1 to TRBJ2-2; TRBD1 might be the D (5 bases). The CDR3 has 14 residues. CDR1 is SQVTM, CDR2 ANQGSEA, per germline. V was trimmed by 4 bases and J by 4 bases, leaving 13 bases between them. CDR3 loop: CSVAKGDGTGELFF. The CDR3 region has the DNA TGCAGCGTTGCGAAAGGGGATGGCACCGGGGAGCTGTTTTTT.

CDR3 bases: TGCGCCAGCAGCTTAATGACTAGCAGCAACCAAGAGACCCAGTACTTC. It is translated as CASSLMTSSNQETQYF. The rearrangement joins TRBV5-1 to TRBJ2-5; TRBD2 agrees at 7 bases. CDR1 and CDR2 (germline): SGHRS, YFSETQ. The junction had 7 bases not matched to a gene; V was cut back by 2 bases and J by 0 bases. This CDR3 contains 16 residues.

This CDR3 is CASSESGMETQYF. The DNA of the CDR3 is TGTGCCAGCAGTGAATCGGGTATGGAGACCCAGTACTTC. The V and J genes are TRBV25-1 and TRBJ2-5; D is unresolved. Looked up from germline, CDR1 is MGHDK and CDR2 is SYGVNS. The CDR3 loop spans 13 amino acids. V lost 1 base and J 5 bases, leaving 8 bases between the germline ends.

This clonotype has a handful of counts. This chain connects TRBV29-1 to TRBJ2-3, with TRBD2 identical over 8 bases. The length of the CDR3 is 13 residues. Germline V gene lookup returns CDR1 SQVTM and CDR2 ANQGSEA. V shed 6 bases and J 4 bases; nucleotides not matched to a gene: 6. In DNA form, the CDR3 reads TGCAGCGTGCTCGGGAGGGTCGCAGATACGCAGTATTTT. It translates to CSVLGRVADTQYF.

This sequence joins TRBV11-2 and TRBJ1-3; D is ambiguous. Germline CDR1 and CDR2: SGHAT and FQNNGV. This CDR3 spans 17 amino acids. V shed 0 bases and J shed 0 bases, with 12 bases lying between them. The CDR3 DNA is TGTGCCAGCAGCTTAGATGCCGGGATGGCCTCTGGAAACACCATATATTTT. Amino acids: CASSLDAGMASGNTIYF.

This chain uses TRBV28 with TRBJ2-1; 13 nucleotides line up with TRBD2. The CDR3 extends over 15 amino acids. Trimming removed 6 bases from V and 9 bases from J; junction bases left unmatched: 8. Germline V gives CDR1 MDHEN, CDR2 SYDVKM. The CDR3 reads CASSRTSGRAGEQFF. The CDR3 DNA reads TGTGCCAGCAGCCGCACTAGCGGGAGGGCCGGTGAGCAGTTCTTC.

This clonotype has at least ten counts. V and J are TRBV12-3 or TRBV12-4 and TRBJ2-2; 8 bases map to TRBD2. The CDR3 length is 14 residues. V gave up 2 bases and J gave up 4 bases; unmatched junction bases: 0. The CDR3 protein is CASSLREGTGELFF. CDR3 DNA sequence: TGTGCCAGCAGTTTACGGGAGGGCACCGGGGAGCTGTTTTTT.

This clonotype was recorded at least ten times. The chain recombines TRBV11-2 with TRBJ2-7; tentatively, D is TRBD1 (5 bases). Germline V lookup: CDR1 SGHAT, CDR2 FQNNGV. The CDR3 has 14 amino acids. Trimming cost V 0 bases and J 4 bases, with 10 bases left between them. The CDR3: CASSLEAGLYEQYF. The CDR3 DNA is TGTGCCAGCAGCTTAGAGGCAGGGCTATACGAGCAGTACTTC.

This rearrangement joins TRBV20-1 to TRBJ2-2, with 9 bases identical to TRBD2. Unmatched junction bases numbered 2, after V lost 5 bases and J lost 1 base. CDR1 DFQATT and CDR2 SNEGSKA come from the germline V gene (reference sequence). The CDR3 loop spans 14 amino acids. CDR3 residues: CSARTSENTGELFF. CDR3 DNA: TGCAGTGCTCGGACTAGCGAGAACACCGGGGAGCTGTTTTTT.

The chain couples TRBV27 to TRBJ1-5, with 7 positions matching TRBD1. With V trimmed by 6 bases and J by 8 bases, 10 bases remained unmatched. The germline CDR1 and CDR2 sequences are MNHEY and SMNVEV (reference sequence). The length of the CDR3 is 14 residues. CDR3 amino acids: CASRRQGLGKPQHF. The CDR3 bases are TGTGCCAGCAGAAGACAGGGATTAGGGAAGCCCCAGCATTTT.

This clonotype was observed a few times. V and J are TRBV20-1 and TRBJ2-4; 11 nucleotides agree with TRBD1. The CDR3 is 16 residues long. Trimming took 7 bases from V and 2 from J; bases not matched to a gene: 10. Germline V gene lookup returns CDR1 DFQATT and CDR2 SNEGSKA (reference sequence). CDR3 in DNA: TGCAGTGTTACCTCCGGGACAGGGGGAACCAAAAACATTCAGTACTTC. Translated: CSVTSGTGGTKNIQYF.

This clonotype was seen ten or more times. This CDR3 reads CASSFSGGAVGEQFF. In nucleotides, the CDR3 is TGTGCCAGCAGCTTTAGCGGGGGGGCGGTGGGTGAGCAGTTCTTC. The V call is TRBV7-2, the J call TRBJ2-1; 11 bases fit TRBD2. The CDR3 loop spans 15 amino acids. Germline lookup yields CDR1 SGHTA and CDR2 FQGNSA. The J segment lost 9 bases and the V segment lost 3 bases, leaving 7 bases of the junction unmatched.